This T cell receptor (beta chain) was captured by sequencing in a study of T cell responses to AZD1222 COVID-19 vaccine. General observations from the study: Only a handful of AZD1222 recipients, more than five in all, had baseline seropositivity. Regions left unmutated in variants are reportedly the target of nearly half of spike-specific TCRs. White British people made up most donors, females outnumbered males, and clonal diversity was possibly underestimated. In all cases, repertoires were sampled only after the peak T cell response.

CDR1 is KGHSH and CDR2 is LQKENI in the germline V gene. The V and J ends lost 0 bases and 1 base respectively, with 11 bases between them. The CDR3 runs 16 residues. As concerns this clone: Its specificity is unknown.

Only in-frame clones appear in the TCRdb table, and some are missing; sequencing was by immunoSEQ multiplex PCR. Of tens of thousands of clones listed, 88% were seen once; the top ten hold around 21%. The sequenced sample was peripheral blood, obtained on day 0 of AZD1222 vaccination. The source of this sequence is an adult in good health. The chain has TRBV18 and TRBJ2-3, with D hard to call. The CDR3 nucleotides are TGTGCCAGCTCACCACCGGAAAGCTTGGGCACAGATACGCAGTATTTT. This sequence encodes CASSPPESLGTDTQYF.